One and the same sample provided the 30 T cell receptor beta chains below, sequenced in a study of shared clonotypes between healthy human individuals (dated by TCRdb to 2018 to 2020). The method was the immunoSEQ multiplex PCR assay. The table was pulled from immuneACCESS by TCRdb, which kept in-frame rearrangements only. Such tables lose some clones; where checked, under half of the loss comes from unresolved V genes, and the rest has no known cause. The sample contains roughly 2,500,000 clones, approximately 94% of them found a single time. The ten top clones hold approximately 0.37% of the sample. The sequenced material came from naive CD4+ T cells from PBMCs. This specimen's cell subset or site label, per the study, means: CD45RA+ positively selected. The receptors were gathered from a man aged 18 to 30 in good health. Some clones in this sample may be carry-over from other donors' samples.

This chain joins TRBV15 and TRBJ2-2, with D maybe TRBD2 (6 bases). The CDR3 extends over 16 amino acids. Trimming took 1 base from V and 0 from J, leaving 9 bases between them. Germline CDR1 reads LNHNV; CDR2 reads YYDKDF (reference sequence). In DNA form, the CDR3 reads TGTGCCACCAGCAGAGGAGGGAGGTCGAACACCGGGGAGCTGTTTTTT. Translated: CATSRGGRSNTGELFF.

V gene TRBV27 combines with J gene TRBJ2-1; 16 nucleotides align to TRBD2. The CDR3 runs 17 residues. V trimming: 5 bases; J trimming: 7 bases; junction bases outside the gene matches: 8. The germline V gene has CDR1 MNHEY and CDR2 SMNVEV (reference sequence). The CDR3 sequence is CASSRGTSGRVHNEQFF. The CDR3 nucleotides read TGTGCCAGCAGTCGGGGGACTAGCGGGAGGGTTCATAATGAGCAGTTCTTC.

Here the CDR3 reads CASSPSSGRTQYF. CDR3 in DNA: TGTGCCAGCAGCCCTAGTAGCGGGAGGACCCAGTACTTC. The chain uses TRBV9 and TRBJ2-5, with TRBD2 matching 9 bases. V lost 4 bases, J lost 7 bases, and 5 bases stayed unmatched. CDR1 and CDR2 (germline): SGDLS, YYNGEE. The CDR3 sequence is 13 residues long.

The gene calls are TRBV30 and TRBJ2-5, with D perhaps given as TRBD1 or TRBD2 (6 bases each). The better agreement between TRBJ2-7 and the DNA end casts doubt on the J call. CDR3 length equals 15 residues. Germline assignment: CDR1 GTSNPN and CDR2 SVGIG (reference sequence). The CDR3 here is CAWSVLGGGPHEQYF. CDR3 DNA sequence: TGTGCCTGGAGTGTTCTCGGGGGCGGTCCCCACGAGCAGTACTTC.

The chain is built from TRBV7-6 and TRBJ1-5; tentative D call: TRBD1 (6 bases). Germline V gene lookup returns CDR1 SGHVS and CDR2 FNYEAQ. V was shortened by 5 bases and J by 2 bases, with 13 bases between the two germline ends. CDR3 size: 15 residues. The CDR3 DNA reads TGTGCCAGCAGCATAGGGGCAGGGGGCAATCAGCCCCAGCATTTT. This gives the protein CASSIGAGGNQPQHF.

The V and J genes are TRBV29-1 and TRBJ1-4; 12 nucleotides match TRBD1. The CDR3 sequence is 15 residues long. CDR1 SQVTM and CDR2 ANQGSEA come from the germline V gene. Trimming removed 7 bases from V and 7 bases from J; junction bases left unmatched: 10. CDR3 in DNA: TGCAGCGGCCGGGACAGGGGGCTAATCGGTGAAAAACTGTTTTTT. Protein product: CSGRDRGLIGEKLFF.

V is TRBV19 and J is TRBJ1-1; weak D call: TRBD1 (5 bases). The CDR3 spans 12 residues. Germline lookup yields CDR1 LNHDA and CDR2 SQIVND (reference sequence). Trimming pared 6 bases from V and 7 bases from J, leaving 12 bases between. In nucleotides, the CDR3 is TGTGCCAGTAGGATCAGGGAGGGTGAAGCTTTCTTT. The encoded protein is CASRIREGEAFF.

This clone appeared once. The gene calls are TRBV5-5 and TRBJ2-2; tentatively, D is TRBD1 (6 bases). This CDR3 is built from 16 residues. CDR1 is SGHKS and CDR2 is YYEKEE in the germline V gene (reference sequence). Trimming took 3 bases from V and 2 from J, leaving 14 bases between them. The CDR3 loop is CASSSDPRGNTGELFF. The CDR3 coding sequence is TGTGCCAGCAGCTCGGACCCCAGGGGAAACACCGGGGAGCTGTTTTTT.

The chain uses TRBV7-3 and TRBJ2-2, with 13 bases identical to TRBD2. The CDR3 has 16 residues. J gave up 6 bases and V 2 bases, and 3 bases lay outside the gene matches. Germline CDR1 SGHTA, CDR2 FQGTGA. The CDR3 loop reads CASSLRTSGSAGELFF. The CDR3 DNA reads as TGTGCCAGCAGCTTACGGACTAGCGGGAGTGCCGGGGAGCTGTTTTTT.

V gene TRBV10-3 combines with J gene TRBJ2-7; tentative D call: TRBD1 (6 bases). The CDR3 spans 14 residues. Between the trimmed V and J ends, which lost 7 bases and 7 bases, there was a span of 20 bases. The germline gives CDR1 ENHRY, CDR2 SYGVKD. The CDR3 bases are TGTGCCATCACAGGGACACGATCTAACGGGGAGCAGTACTTC. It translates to CAITGTRSNGEQYF.

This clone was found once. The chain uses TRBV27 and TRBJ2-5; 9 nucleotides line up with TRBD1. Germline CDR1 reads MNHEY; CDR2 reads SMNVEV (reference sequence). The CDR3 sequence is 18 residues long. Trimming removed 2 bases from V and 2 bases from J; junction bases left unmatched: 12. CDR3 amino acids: CASSLIGDRAEKQETQYF. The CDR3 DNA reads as TGTGCCAGCAGTTTAATCGGGGACAGGGCCGAAAAACAAGAGACCCAGTACTTC.

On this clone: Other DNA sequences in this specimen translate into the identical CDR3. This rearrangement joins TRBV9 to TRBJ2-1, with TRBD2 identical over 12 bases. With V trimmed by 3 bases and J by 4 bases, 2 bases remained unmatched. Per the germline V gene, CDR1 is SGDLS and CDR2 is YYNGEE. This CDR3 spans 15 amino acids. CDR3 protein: CASSGTSGTYNEQFF. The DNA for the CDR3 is TGTGCCAGCAGCGGGACTAGCGGGACTTACAATGAGCAGTTCTTC.

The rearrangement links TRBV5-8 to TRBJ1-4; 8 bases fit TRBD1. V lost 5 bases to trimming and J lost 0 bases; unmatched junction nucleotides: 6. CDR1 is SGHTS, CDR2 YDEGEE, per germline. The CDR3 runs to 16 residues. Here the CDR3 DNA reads TGTGCCAGCAGACTGGCAGGGGGCCCAACTAATGAAAAACTGTTTTTT. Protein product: CASRLAGGPTNEKLFF. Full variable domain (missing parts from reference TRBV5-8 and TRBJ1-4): EAGVTQSPTHLIKTRGQQATLRCSPISGHTSVYWYQQALGLGLQFLLWYDEGEERNRGNFPPRFSGRQFPNYSSELNVNALELEDSALYLCASRLAGGPTNEKLFFGSGTQLSVL.

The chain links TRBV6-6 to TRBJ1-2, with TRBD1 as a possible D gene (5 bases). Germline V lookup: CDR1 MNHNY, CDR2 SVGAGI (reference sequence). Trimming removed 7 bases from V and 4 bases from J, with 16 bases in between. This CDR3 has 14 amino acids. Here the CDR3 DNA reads TGTGCCAGCACCCTCGGGGGGGAAGCCTATGGCTACACCTTC. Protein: CASTLGGEAYGYTF.

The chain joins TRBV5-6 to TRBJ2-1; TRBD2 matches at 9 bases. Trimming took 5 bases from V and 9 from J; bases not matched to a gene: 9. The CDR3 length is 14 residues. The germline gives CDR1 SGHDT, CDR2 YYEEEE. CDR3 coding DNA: TGTGCCAGCAGTAGTAGCGGGAGTATAGGTGAGCAGTTCTTC. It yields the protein CASSSSGSIGEQFF. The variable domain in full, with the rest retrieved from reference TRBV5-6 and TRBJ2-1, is DAGVTQSPTHLIKTRGQQVTLRCSPKSGHDTVSWYQQALGQGPQFIFQYYEEEERQRGNFPDRFSGHQFPNYSSELNVNALLLGDSALYLCASSSSGSIGEQFFGPGTRLTVL.

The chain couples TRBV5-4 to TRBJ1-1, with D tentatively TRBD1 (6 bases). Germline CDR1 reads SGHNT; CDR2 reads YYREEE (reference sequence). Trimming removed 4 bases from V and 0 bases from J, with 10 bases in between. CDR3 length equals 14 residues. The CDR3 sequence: CASSVGGVNTEAFF. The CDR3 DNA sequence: TGTGCCAGCAGCGTGGGGGGCGTGAACACTGAAGCTTTCTTT.

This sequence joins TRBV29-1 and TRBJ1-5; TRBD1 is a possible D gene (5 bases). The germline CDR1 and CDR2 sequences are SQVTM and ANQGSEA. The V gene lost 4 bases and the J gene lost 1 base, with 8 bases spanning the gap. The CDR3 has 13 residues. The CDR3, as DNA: TGCAGCGTTGGGGCAGGGAGCAATCAGCCCCAGCATTTT. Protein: CSVGAGSNQPQHF. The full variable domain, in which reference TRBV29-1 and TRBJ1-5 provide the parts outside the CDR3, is SAVISQKPSRDICQRGTSLTIQCQVDSQVTMMFWYRQQPGQSLTLIATANQGSEATYESGFVIDKFPISRPNLTFSTLTVSNMSPEDSSIYLCSVGAGSNQPQHFGDGTRLSIL.

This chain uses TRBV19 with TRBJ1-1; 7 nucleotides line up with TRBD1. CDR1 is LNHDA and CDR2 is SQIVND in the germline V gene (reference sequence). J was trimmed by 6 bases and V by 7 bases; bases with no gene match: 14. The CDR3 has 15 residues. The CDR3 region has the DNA TGTGCCAGTAACATCGGGTCCGGACAGGCAGCTGAAGCTTTCTTT. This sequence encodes CASNIGSGQAAEAFF.

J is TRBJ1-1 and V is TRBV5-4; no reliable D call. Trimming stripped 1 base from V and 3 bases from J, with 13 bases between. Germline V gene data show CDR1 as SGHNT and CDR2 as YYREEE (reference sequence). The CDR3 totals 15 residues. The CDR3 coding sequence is TGTGCCAGCAGCTTGCTAGGGTCCGGGGACACTGAAGCTTTCTTT. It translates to CASSLLGSGDTEAFF.

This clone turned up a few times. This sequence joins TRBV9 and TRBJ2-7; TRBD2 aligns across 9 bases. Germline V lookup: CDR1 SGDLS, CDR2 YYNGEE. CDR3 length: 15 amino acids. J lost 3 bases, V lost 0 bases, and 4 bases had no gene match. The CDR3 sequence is CASSVGVSGSYEQYF. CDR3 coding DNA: TGTGCCAGCAGCGTAGGGGTTAGCGGGAGCTACGAGCAGTACTTC.

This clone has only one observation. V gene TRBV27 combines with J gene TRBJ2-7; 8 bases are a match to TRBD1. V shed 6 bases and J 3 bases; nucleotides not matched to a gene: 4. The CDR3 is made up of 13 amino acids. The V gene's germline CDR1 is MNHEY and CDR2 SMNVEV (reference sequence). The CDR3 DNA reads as TGTGCCAGCAGAAGGGACAGGAACTACGAGCAGTACTTC. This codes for CASRRDRNYEQYF.

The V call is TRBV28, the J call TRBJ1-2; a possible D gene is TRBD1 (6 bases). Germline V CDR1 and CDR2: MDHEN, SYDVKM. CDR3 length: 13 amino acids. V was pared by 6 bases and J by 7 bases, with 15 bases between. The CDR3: CASSLTGISGYTF. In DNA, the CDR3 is TGTGCCAGCAGCTTAACAGGGATATCTGGCTACACCTTC.

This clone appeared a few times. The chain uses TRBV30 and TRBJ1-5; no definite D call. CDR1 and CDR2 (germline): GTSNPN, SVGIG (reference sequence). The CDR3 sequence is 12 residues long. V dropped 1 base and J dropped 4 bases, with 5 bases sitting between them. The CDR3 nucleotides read TGTGCCTGGAGTGGGGAGAATCAGCCCCAGCATTTT. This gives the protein CAWSGENQPQHF. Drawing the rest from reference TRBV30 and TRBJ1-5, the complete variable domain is SQTIHQWPATLVQPVGSPLSLECTVEGTSNPNLYWYRQAAGRGLQLLFYSVGIGQISSEVPQNLSASRPQDRQFILSSKKLLLSDSGFYLCAWSGENQPQHFGDGTRLSIL.

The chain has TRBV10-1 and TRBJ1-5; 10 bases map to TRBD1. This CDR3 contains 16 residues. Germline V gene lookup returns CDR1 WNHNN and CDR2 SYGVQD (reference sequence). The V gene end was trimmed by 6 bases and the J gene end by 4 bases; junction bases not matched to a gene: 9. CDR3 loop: CASRNSDRGRNQPQHF. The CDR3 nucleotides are TGCGCCAGCAGAAATTCTGACAGGGGGCGAAATCAGCCCCAGCATTTT.

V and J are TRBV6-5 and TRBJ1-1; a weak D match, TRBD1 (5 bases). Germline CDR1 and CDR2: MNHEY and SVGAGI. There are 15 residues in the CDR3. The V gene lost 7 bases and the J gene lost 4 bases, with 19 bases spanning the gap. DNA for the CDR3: TGTGCCAGCACCCCTACAAGCGGGAGGGGCACTGAAGCTTTCTTT. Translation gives CASTPTSGRGTEAFF.

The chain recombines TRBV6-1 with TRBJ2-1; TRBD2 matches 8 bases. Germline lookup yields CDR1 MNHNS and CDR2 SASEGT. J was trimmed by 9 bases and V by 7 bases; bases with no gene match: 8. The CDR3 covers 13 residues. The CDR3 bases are TGTGCCAGCACAGCGGGAGCCTGGGGTGAGCAGTTCTTC. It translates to CASTAGAWGEQFF.

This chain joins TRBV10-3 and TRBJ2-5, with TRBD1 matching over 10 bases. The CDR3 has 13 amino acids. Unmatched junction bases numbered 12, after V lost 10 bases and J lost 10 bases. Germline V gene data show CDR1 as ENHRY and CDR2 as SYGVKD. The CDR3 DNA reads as TGTGCCACCTGTACCGGGACAGGGGAGCTCCAGTACTTC. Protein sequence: CATCTGTGELQYF.

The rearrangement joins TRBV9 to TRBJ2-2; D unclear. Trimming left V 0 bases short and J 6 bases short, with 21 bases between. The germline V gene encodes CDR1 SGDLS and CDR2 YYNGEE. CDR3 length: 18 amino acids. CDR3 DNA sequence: TGTGCCAGCAGCGTAGCTACTGGGAATCGGGTGGGCGCCGGGGAGCTGTTTTTT. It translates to CASSVATGNRVGAGELFF.

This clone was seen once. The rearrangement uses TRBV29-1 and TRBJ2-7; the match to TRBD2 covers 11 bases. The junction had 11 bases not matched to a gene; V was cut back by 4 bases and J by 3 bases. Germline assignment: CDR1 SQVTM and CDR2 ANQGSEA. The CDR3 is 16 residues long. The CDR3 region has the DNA TGCAGCGTTGCCCCAACCGGGACTAGCGGATACTACGAGCAGTACTTC. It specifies CSVAPTGTSGYYEQYF.

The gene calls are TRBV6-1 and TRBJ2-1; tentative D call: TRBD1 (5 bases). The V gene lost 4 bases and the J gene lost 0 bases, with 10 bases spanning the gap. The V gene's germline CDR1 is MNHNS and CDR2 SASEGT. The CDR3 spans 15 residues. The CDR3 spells CASSGRRGSYNEQFF. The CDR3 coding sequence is TGTGCCAGCAGTGGGAGAAGGGGCTCCTACAATGAGCAGTTCTTC.